The text below deals with one T cell receptor (beta chain). This record belongs to a study of blood T cell repertoires in COVID-19. Some clones are missing from TCRdb's copy, which holds only in-frame ones; the method was immunoSEQ multiplex PCR. Of under 350,000 clones listed, approximately 89% are singletons. Trimming left V 4 bases short and J 7 bases short, with 14 bases between. The CDR3 consists of 13 residues. Germline loops: CDR1 MGHRA, CDR2 YSYEKL. The chain recombines TRBV4-1 with TRBJ2-7; tentatively, D is TRBD2 (7 bases). This receptor was identified in a woman between 18 and 29 years old who had recovered from COVID-19. Sequenced: PBMCs or T cells enriched from blood (not recorded which). CDR3 residues: CASSPGGAGEQYF. The CDR3 nucleotides read TGCGCCAGCAGCCCTGGGGGGGCGGGAGAGCAGTACTTC.